The 8 T cell receptor beta chains reported below all come from one sample, sequenced in a study of CD8+ T cells in alopecia areata. The treatment here: oral pan-JAK inhibitor, 5-10 mg twice daily. Extracted RNA was reverse transcribed, and the resulting cDNA served as sequencing template. Profiling relied on immunoSEQ multiplex PCR, and the TCRdb table lists in-frame clones only, not all of them. The sample contains about 200,000 clones, under 40% of which appear only once. This sample comprised CD4+ T cells sorted from blood, obtained at week 34, from a patient treated with tofacitinib. Every receptor here comes from a human donor with alopecia areata.

The chain combines TRBV30 with TRBJ2-7; D gene ambiguous. The V gene's germline CDR1 is GTSNPN and CDR2 SVGIG (reference sequence). V dropped 0 bases and J dropped 7 bases, with 13 bases sitting between them. The CDR3 length is 13 residues. The chain's CDR3 is CAWSVLEGREQYF. CDR3 DNA sequence: TGTGCCTGGAGTGTACTGGAAGGGCGTGAGCAGTACTTC.

This clone turned up a few times. Here the CDR3 reads CASSLGAKETQYF. DNA for the CDR3: TGTGCCAGCAGCTTAGGCGCAAAAGAGACCCAGTACTTC. The chain employs TRBV7-7 and TRBJ2-5, with D uncertain. The CDR3 is made up of 13 amino acids. V lost 1 base and J 3 bases, leaving 6 bases between the germline ends. CDR1 and CDR2 from the germline V gene are SSHAT and FNYEAQ (reference sequence).

The CDR3 here is CASSIREEQYF. The CDR3 bases are TGCGCCAGCAGCATAAGGGAAGAGCAGTACTTC. V and J are TRBV5-1 and TRBJ2-7; D not certain. The CDR3 sequence is 11 residues long. Germline-derived CDR1 and CDR2 are SGHRS and YFSETQ. Trimming removed 4 bases from V and 7 bases from J, with 9 bases in between.

This chain connects TRBV7-2 to TRBJ2-1, with D uncertain. V shed 4 bases and J shed 5 bases, with 12 bases lying between them. CDR1 is SGHTA and CDR2 is FQGNSA in the germline V gene. The CDR3 is 14 amino acids. This chain's CDR3 is CASSSYRPDNEQFF. As DNA, the CDR3 is TGTGCCAGCAGCTCTTATAGGCCCGACAATGAGCAGTTCTTC.

The genes are TRBV2 and TRBJ2-2, with D possibly being TRBD1 (7 bases). Trimming took off 11 bases at V and 4 bases at J, with 17 bases between the two ends. The CDR3 is made up of 14 amino acids. CDR1 SNHLY and CDR2 FYNNEI come from the germline V gene. CDR3 DNA: TGTGCCGGAGGGGACAGCCGGGGCACCGGGGAGCTGTTTTTT. Protein: CAGGDSRGTGELFF.

The count of this clone is one. The V and J genes are TRBV2 and TRBJ2-3, with 10 bases aligning to TRBD2. Unmatched junction bases numbered 6, after V lost 4 bases and J lost 2 bases. This CDR3 region has 16 residues. Per the germline V gene, CDR1 is SNHLY and CDR2 is FYNNEI. The CDR3 loop is CASSGVLAGTTDTQYF. The CDR3 DNA reads as TGTGCCAGCAGTGGCGTACTAGCGGGAACCACAGATACGCAGTATTTT.

This sequence joins TRBV4-1 and TRBJ2-7; TRBD1 matches 9 bases. In germline, CDR1 is MGHRA, CDR2 YSYEKL. CDR3 length: 16 residues. V lost 1 base and J lost 1; bases outside the gene matches: 5. CDR3 coding DNA: TGCGCCAGCAGCCAAGGTCCAGGGACAGGGTCCTACGAGCAGTACTTC. Amino acid sequence: CASSQGPGTGSYEQYF.

This clone was detected a few times. V usage is TRBV9 and J usage is TRBJ2-2; D gene unclear. Germline CDR1 reads SGDLS; CDR2 reads YYNGEE. V lost 0 bases and J lost 7, with 10 bases in between. The CDR3 extends over 14 amino acids. The CDR3 loop reads CASSVESHSGELFF. DNA for the CDR3: TGTGCCAGCAGCGTAGAATCTCACAGCGGGGAGCTGTTTTTT. Full variable domain (missing parts from reference TRBV9 and TRBJ2-2): DSGVTQTPKHLITATGQRVTLRCSPRSGDLSVYWYQQSLDQGLQFLIQYYNGEERAKGNILERFSAQQFPDLHSELNLSSLELGDSALYFCASSVESHSGELFFGEGSRLTVL.